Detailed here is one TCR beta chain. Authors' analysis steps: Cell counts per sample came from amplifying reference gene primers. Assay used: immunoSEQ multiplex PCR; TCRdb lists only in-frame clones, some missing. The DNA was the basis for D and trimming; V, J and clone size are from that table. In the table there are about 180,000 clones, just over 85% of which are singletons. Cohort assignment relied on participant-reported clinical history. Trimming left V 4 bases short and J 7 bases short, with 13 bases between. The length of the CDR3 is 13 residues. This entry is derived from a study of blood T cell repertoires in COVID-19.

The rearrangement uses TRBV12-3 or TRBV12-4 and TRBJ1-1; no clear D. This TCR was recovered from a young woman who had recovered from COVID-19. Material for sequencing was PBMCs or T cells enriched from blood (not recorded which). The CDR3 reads CASSWQAGNEAFF. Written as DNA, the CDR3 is TGTGCCAGCAGTTGGCAGGCTGGTAATGAAGCTTTCTTT.